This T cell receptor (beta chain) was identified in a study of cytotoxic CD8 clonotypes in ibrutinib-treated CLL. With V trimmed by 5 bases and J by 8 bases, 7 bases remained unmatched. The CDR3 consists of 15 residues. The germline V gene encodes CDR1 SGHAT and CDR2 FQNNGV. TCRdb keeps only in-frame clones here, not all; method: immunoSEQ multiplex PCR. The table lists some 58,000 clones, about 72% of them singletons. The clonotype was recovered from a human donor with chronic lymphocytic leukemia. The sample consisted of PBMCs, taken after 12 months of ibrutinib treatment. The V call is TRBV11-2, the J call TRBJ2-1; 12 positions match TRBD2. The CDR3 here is CASSLLAGGLYEQFF. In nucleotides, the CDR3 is TGTGCCAGCAGCCTACTAGCGGGAGGTCTATATGAGCAGTTCTTC. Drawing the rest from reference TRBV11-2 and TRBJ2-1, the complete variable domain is EAGVAQSPRYKIIEKRQSVAFWCNPISGHATLYWYQQILGQGPKLLIQFQNNGVVDDSQLPKDRFSAERLKGVDSTLKIQPAKLEDSAVYLCASSLLAGGLYEQFFGPGTRLTVL.